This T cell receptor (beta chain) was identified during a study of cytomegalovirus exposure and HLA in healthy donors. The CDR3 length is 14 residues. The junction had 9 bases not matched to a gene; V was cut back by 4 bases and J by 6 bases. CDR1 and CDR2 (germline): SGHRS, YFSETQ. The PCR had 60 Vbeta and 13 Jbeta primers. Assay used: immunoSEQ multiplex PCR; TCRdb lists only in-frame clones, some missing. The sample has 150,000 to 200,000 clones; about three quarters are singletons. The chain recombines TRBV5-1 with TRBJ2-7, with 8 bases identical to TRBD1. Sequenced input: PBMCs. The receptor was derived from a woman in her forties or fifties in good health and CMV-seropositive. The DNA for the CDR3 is TGCGCCAGCAGCCAGGACAGGGCGGTCTCCGAGCAGTACTTC. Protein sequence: CASSQDRAVSEQYF.